Below, 20 T cell receptor beta chains from the same sample are listed, as sequenced in a study of CD8 T cells in ankylosing spondylitis. Antigens of these TCRs are unknown. Overall study results and limits: Seemingly characteristic of ankylosing spondylitis blood was a TCR beta motif consisting of several highly homologous variants.

Each CDR3 protein gets one entry after TCRdb re-called the 5' RACE reads with MiXCR. Of some 840,000 distinct CDR3 sequences in the sample, 12% were seen once. Sequencing was carried out using blood, either unsorted or a sorted T cell fraction (not recorded which). Receptor source: a male donor with ankylosing spondylitis.

V usage is TRBV11-2 and J usage is TRBJ2-1; 11 bases are shared with TRBD2. Per the germline V gene, CDR1 is SGHAT and CDR2 is FQNNGV. The CDR3 is 19 amino acids. J was trimmed by 4 bases and V by 0 bases; bases with no gene match: 11. The CDR3 sequence: CASSLESNRASGRYNEQFF. The CDR3 nucleotides read TGTGCCAGCAGCTTAGAATCGAATCGGGCTAGCGGGAGGTACAATGAGCAGTTCTTC.

The chain employs TRBV18 and TRBJ1-1, with unresolved D. The CDR3 is 14 amino acids. Trimming stripped 1 base from V and 5 bases from J, with 11 bases between. Germline V gives CDR1 KGHSH, CDR2 LQKENI. CDR3 coding DNA: TGTGCCAGCTCACCACTGCACCGTGAGACTGAAGCTTTCTTT. Translation gives CASSPLHRETEAFF. The complete variable domain, with remaining parts taken from reference TRBV18 and TRBJ1-1, reads NAGVMQNPRHLVRRRGQEARLRCSPMKGHSHVYWYRQLPEEGLKFMVYLQKENIIDESGMPKERFSAEFPKEGPSILRIQQVVRGDSAAYFCASSPLHRETEAFFGQGTRLTVV.

CDR3 in DNA: TGTGCCAGCAGCTTGGCCAAGTCCAGGGCCGAGACCCAGTACTTC. Its protein product is CASSLAKSRAETQYF. The V gene is TRBV5-4, the J gene TRBJ2-5; tentative D call: TRBD1 (5 bases). The length of the CDR3 is 15 residues. Germline values: CDR1 SGHNT, CDR2 YYREEE (reference sequence). V gave up 0 bases and J gave up 5 bases, with 14 bases separating them.

The chain recombines TRBV20-1 with TRBJ1-3; D unclear. The CDR3 contains 13 residues. Trimming cost V 0 bases and J 6 bases, with 9 bases left between them. Germline CDR1 is DFQATT and CDR2 is SNEGSKA (reference sequence). The CDR3 loop reads CSARDTLANTIYF. CDR3 bases: TGCAGTGCTAGAGATACGTTAGCAAACACCATATATTTT.

Ten or more counts support this clonotype. The genes are TRBV20-1 and TRBJ1-5; D is perhaps TRBD1 (6 bases). The ends were cut back, 6 bases at V and 1 base at J, with 16 bases in the middle. The CDR3 has 15 amino acids. Germline loops: CDR1 DFQATT, CDR2 SNEGSKA (reference sequence). CDR3 in amino acids: CSARLGARSNQPQHF. CDR3 in DNA: TGCAGTGCGCGGTTGGGGGCCAGGAGCAATCAGCCCCAGCATTTT.

The gene calls are TRBV15 and TRBJ2-2, with 10 bases matching TRBD2. The V segment lost 0 bases and the J segment 4 bases; nucleotides outside the gene matches: 2. In germline, CDR1 is LNHNV, CDR2 YYDKDF (reference sequence). The CDR3 covers 16 residues. Written as DNA, the CDR3 is TGTGCCACCAGCAGAGATGCTAGCGGGAGCACCGGGGAGCTGTTTTTT. Its translation: CATSRDASGSTGELFF.

The table lists this clonotype with a few counts. This chain joins TRBV7-2 and TRBJ2-1; D is possibly TRBD2 (7 bases). The germline V and J ends were trimmed by 4 bases and 7 bases, with 17 bases remaining between them. The CDR3 totals 15 residues. CDR1 SGHTA and CDR2 FQGNSA come from the germline V gene. The CDR3 here is CASSSVGGAVNEQFF. CDR3 nucleotide sequence: TGTGCCAGCAGCTCGGTTGGGGGGGCCGTTAATGAGCAGTTCTTC.

The genes are TRBV6-1 and TRBJ2-7, with 8 bases lining up with TRBD1. The CDR3 loop spans 13 amino acids. Germline lookup yields CDR1 MNHNS and CDR2 SASEGT. Trimming cost V 5 bases and J 4 bases; bases outside gene matches: 4. CDR3 protein: CASSQDREYEQYF. CDR3 DNA sequence: TGTGCCAGCAGTCAGGACAGGGAATACGAGCAGTACTTC.

The chain is built from TRBV6-2 or TRBV6-3 and TRBJ2-1; tentatively, D is TRBD1 or TRBD2 (5 bases each). Germline CDR1 and CDR2: MNHEY and SVGEGT. Between the trimmed V and J ends, which lost 2 bases and 0 bases, there was a span of 14 bases. The length of the CDR3 is 17 residues. Here the CDR3 DNA reads TGTGCCAGCAGTTACACGCGCCGGGGCGGCTCCTACAATGAGCAGTTCTTC. It specifies CASSYTRRGGSYNEQFF.

This clonotype turned up a few times. This chain connects TRBV24-1 to TRBJ1-2; 8 bases are shared with TRBD1. Germline V CDR1 and CDR2: KGHDR, SFDVKD. The CDR3 has 16 residues. V lost 2 bases to trimming and J lost 4 bases; unmatched junction nucleotides: 8. This chain's CDR3 is CATSDSWTDRAYGYTF. The CDR3 bases are TGTGCCACCAGTGATTCCTGGACGGACAGGGCCTATGGCTACACCTTC.

The chain recombines TRBV9 with TRBJ2-2, with D unresolved. V was cut by 3 bases and J by 0 bases, with 3 bases left in between. This CDR3 is 13 amino acids long. Germline assignment: CDR1 SGDLS and CDR2 YYNGEE. CDR3 DNA sequence: TGTGCCAGCAGCGACGCGAACACCGGGGAGCTGTTTTTT. Translation: CASSDANTGELFF.

This clonotype was detected ten times or more. The rearrangement links TRBV20-1 to TRBJ1-6; D possibly corresponds to TRBD1 (5 bases). This CDR3 spans 11 amino acids. Germline V CDR1 and CDR2: DFQATT, SNEGSKA (reference sequence). The ends were cut back, 6 bases at V and 10 bases at J, with 10 bases in the middle. Written as DNA, the CDR3 is TGCAGTGCGGGGGTAAACTCACCCCTCCACTTT. Its protein product is CSAGVNSPLHF.

The chain has TRBV20-1 and TRBJ2-2, with D perhaps being TRBD1 or TRBD2 (5 bases each). Looked up from germline, CDR1 is DFQATT and CDR2 is SNEGSKA (reference sequence). V was trimmed by 3 bases and J by 5 bases, leaving 19 bases between them. The CDR3 runs 16 residues. The CDR3 bases are TGCAGTGCTAGGGCACCGGGACGCAAAGGGACCGGGGAGCTGTTTTTT. It codes for CSARAPGRKGTGELFF.

The rearrangement uses TRBV7-2 and TRBJ1-1; TRBD1 agrees at 10 bases. The CDR3 is 15 amino acids. The junction had 10 bases not matched to a gene; V was cut back by 2 bases and J by 10 bases. Germline V CDR1 and CDR2: SGHTA, FQGNSA. CDR3 nucleotides: TGTGCCAGCAGCTTAAATATGGGGACAGGGGATCGAGCTTTCTTT. Its protein product is CASSLNMGTGDRAFF.

V is TRBV5-6 and J is TRBJ1-2, with 11 bases lining up with TRBD1. Trimming cost V 5 bases and J 3 bases; bases outside gene matches: 9. The CDR3 spans 16 residues. Germline CDR1 is SGHDT and CDR2 is YYEEEE. The CDR3 reads CASSTPGQGVDYGYTF. The CDR3, as DNA: TGTGCCAGCAGTACCCCGGGACAGGGGGTCGACTATGGCTACACCTTC.

In this sample, this clonotype turned up a few times. DNA for the CDR3: TGTGCCAGCAGCCAGGTGGGGCTGGGGCTTGAAAAACTGTTTTTT. It translates to CASSQVGLGLEKLFF. The chain carries TRBV12-3 or TRBV12-4 and TRBJ1-4, with D perhaps TRBD1 (5 bases). The CDR3 totals 15 residues. The V end lost 6 bases, the J end lost 7 bases, and 18 bases lay between the germline ends.

The chain combines TRBV5-1 with TRBJ2-7; weak D call: TRBD2 (5 bases). The CDR3 is 14 amino acids. With 0 bases removed from V and 3 bases from J, the gap between germline ends came to 10 bases. Germline V gene lookup returns CDR1 SGHRS and CDR2 YFSETQ. Here the CDR3 reads CASSLALTSYEQYF. The CDR3 DNA sequence: TGCGCCAGCAGCTTGGCCCTTACTAGCTACGAGCAGTACTTC.

This clonotype was detected a few times. For the CDR3, the DNA is TGTGCCAGTTCGACGGCGGGAGGATACAATGAGCAGTTCTTC. Translation gives CASSTAGGYNEQFF. The chain employs TRBV28 and TRBJ2-1; 8 bases are shared with TRBD2. Germline V lookup: CDR1 MDHEN, CDR2 SYDVKM. V lost 9 bases and J lost 4; bases outside the gene matches: 8. The CDR3 consists of 14 residues. The complete variable domain, with remaining parts taken from reference TRBV28 and TRBJ2-1, reads DVKVTQSSRYLVKRTGEKVFLECVQDMDHENMFWYRQDPGLGLRLIYFSYDVKMKEKGDIPEGYSVSREKKERFSLILESASTNQTSMYLCASSTAGGYNEQFFGPGTRLTVL.

The chain employs TRBV7-2 and TRBJ1-5; 8 bases agree with TRBD1. The CDR3 spans 16 residues. Unmatched junction bases numbered 11, after V lost 5 bases and J lost 5 bases. Per germline, CDR1 SGHTA and CDR2 FQGNSA. The CDR3: CASSGRSGGPDQPQHF. DNA for the CDR3: TGTGCCAGCAGCGGGCGTTCAGGGGGCCCGGATCAGCCCCAGCATTTT.

The chain links TRBV4-2 to TRBJ2-4; D may match TRBD1 or TRBD2 (5 bases each). Germline lookup yields CDR1 LGHNA and CDR2 YNFKEQ. V lost 4 bases and J lost 4, with 17 bases in between. CDR3 length: 16 residues. The chain's CDR3 is CASSPTAQGAKNIQYF. The CDR3 DNA sequence: TGTGCCAGCAGCCCCACCGCCCAGGGAGCTAAAAACATTCAGTACTTC.